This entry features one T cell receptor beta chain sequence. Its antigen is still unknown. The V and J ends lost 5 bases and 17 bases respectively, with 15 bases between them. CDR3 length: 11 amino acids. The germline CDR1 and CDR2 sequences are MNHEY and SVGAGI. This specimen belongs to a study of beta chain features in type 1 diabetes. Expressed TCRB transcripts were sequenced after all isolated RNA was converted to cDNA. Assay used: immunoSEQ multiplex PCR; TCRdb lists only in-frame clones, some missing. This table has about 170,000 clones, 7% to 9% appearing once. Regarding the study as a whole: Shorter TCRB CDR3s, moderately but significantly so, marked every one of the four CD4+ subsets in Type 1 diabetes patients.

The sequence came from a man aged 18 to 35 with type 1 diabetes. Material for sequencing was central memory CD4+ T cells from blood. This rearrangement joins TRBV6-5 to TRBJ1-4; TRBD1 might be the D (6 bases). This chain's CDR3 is CASSSLGTRFF. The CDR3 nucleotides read TGTGCCAGCAGTAGCTTGGGGACACGATTTTTT.